The text below deals with one T cell receptor beta chain. Its antigen is unidentified. These data come from a study of PD-1 blockade in classical Hodgkin lymphoma. Overall study results and limits: Complete responders showed a baseline diversity that resembled the diversity of newly diagnosed patients. Exclusion covered patients beginning nivolumab under 1 year post-ASCT. It was reported that newly diagnosed patients had less baseline TCR diversity than healthy donors.

There was relapse after autologous stem cell transplantation in every patient, and there was variation in brentuximab vedotin exposure. When best responses were assessed, they were complete response, partial response or progressive disease. TCRdb's copy holds only in-frame clones and misses some; the assay was immunoSEQ multiplex PCR. The sample contains approximately 58,000 clones, 80% to 95% of which appear only once. J lost 5 bases, V lost 3 bases, and 9 bases had no gene match. The CDR3 runs to 16 residues. Germline loops: CDR1 SGHRS, CDR2 YFSETQ. The sequencing here drew on peripheral blood mononuclear cells (PBMCs), taken before the second cycle of nivolumab. This chain uses TRBV5-1 with TRBJ2-5, with 11 nucleotides matching TRBD2. The TCR sequence derives from a human donor with classical Hodgkin lymphoma. The CDR3 region has the DNA TGCGCCAGCAGCTGGGGGACTAGCGGACCCGGGGAGACCCAGTACTTC. Translating gives CASSWGTSGPGETQYF.